This entry lists 9 T cell receptor beta chains sequenced from one sample in a study of shared clonotypes between healthy human individuals. Some clones are missing from TCRdb's copy, which holds only in-frame ones; the method was immunoSEQ multiplex PCR. Here the sample spans approximately 2.1 million clones, 85% to 95% being singletons. Sequencing was done on a sample of naive CD4+ T cells from PBMCs. Subset described: CD45RA+ positively selected. The receptor source for this set is a man aged 18 to 29 in good health. Some clones in this sample may be carry-over from other donors' samples.

This chain joins TRBV2 and TRBJ1-1; TRBD1 agrees at 8 bases. Germline V gene data show CDR1 as SNHLY and CDR2 as FYNNEI. This CDR3 has 14 residues. With 5 bases clipped from V and 6 bases from J, the junction kept 8 bases outside the gene matches. In DNA form, the CDR3 reads TGTGCCAGCAGTCCTCGACAGGGGATATCTGAAGCTTTCTTT. Translated: CASSPRQGISEAFF.

In this sample, this clone turned up once. The rearrangement links TRBV15 to TRBJ1-2; the match to TRBD1 covers 8 bases. Germline trimming cut 4 bases from V and 7 bases from J; bases unmatched to any gene: 11. Germline CDR1 reads LNHNV; CDR2 reads YYDKDF (reference sequence). This CDR3 is built from 15 residues. CDR3 sequence (DNA): TGTGCCACCAGCATCAGGGGGCTTGCCGGGGGTGGCTACACCTTC. Amino acids: CATSIRGLAGGGYTF.

The J gene is TRBJ2-7, the V gene TRBV14, with a weak D call TRBD2 (5 bases). V was pared by 4 bases and J by 2 bases, with 15 bases between. This CDR3 region has 15 residues. CDR1 is SGHDN, CDR2 FVKESK, per germline. Here the CDR3 reads CASSRGSTTAYEQYF. In DNA form, the CDR3 reads TGTGCCAGCAGCCGAGGGTCTACCACCGCCTACGAGCAGTACTTC. Drawing the rest from reference TRBV14 and TRBJ2-7, the complete variable domain is EAGVTQFPSHSVIEKGQTVTLRCDPISGHDNLYWYRRVMGKEIKFLLHFVKESKQDESGMPNNRFLAERTGGTYSTLKVQPAELEDSGVYFCASSRGSTTAYEQYFGPGTRLTVT.

The chain employs TRBV28 and TRBJ2-7; no definite D call. Germline V gene data show CDR1 as MDHEN and CDR2 as SYDVKM. This CDR3 comprises 14 residues. The V end lost 11 bases, the J end lost 8 bases, and 25 bases lay between the germline ends. The CDR3 nucleotides are TGTGCCGCCTGGGGTATTGGAACCCCCCCCCAGCAGTACTTC. As protein: CAAWGIGTPPQQYF.

This chain uses TRBV10-3 with TRBJ1-5, with 8 bases that match TRBD1. V was clipped by 6 bases and J by 8 bases; unmatched bases: 3. CDR3 size: 12 residues. Germline V gene data show CDR1 as ENHRY and CDR2 as SYGVKD. CDR3 region: CAISPTGEPQHF. In nucleotides, the CDR3 is TGTGCCATCAGCCCGACAGGGGAGCCCCAGCATTTT.

The rearrangement links TRBV28 to TRBJ2-5; 7 bases align to TRBD1. V dropped 2 bases and J dropped 4; count of bases not matched to a gene: 4. Germline CDR1 and CDR2: MDHEN and SYDVKM. The CDR3 extends over 14 amino acids. CDR3 sequence (DNA): TGTGCCAGCAGTTTAGTGACAGGGCTAGAGACCCAGTACTTC. It translates to CASSLVTGLETQYF.

V and J are TRBV30 and TRBJ2-7; D might be TRBD1 (7 bases). Trimming left V 3 bases short and J 3 bases short, with 15 bases between. The CDR3 extends over 14 amino acids. Germline lookup yields CDR1 GTSNPN and CDR2 SVGIG (reference sequence). The CDR3 DNA follows: TGTGCCTGGAGCGTATCAGGGGGGTTCTACGAGCAGTACTTC. Translated: CAWSVSGGFYEQYF.

This chain links TRBV19 with TRBJ2-7; a possible D gene is TRBD1 (5 bases). This CDR3 spans 14 amino acids. CDR1 is LNHDA, CDR2 SQIVND, per germline (reference sequence). Trimming cost V 2 bases and J 4 bases, with 12 bases left between them. The CDR3 here is CASSIIGRAYEQYF. CDR3 sequence (DNA): TGTGCCAGTAGTATAATCGGCAGGGCGTACGAGCAGTACTTC. The variable domain in full, completed from reference TRBV19 and TRBJ2-7, reads DGGITQSPKYLFRKEGQNVTLSCEQNLNHDAMYWYRQDPGQGLRLIYYSQIVNDFQKGDIAEGYSVSREKKESFPLTVTSAQKNPTAFYLCASSIIGRAYEQYFGPGTRLTVT.

V is TRBV19 and J is TRBJ1-5, with TRBD1 matching over 7 bases. CDR1 LNHDA and CDR2 SQIVND come from the germline V gene (reference sequence). With 4 bases clipped from V and 0 bases from J, the junction kept 18 bases outside the gene matches. CDR3 size: 20 residues. The CDR3 sequence is CASSKGGGGRWEFSNQPQHF. The CDR3 DNA is TGTGCCAGTAGTAAAGGGGGCGGCGGGCGCTGGGAATTTAGCAATCAGCCCCAGCATTTT.